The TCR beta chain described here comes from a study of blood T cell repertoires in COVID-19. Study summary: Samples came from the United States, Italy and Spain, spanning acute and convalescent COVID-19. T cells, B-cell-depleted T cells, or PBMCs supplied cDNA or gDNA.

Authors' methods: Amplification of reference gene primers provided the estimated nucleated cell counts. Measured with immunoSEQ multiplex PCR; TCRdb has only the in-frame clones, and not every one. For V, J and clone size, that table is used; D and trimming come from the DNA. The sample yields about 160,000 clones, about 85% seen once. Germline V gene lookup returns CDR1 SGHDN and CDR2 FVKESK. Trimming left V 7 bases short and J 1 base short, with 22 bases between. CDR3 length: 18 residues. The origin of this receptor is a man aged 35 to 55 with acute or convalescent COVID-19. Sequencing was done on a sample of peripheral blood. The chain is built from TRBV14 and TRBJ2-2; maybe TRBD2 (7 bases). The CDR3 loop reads CASTYLHRGARNTGELFF. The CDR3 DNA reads TGTGCCAGCACTTACCTTCACCGGGGGGCCAGGAACACCGGGGAGCTGTTTTTT.